This T cell receptor beta chain was documented in a study of Ad26.COV2.S vaccination and SARS-CoV-2 variants. Study background: Sample donor was a member of the COV1001 Ad26.COV2.S trial arm. Study-level results: Recipients of vaccine and of placebo showed similar breadth of their non-spike TCR repertoires.

The protocol was immunoSEQ multiplex PCR, while the TCRdb copy is restricted to in-frame clones and leaves out a portion. Of more than 400,000 clones in the sample, about 92% were seen once. On this clone itself: The antigen is undetermined.

CDR1 is MNHEY and CDR2 is SVGAGI in the germline V gene. This CDR3 is 15 amino acids long. V gave up 7 bases and J gave up 2 bases; unmatched junction bases: 7. Noted treatment: some 19 received Ad26.COV2.S at low or high dose, single or two shots; a few received placebo; per-sample allocation not given. Samples came from day 63 after the first vaccine or placebo injection. J is TRBJ1-3 and V is TRBV6-5, with 8 positions matching TRBD1. This TCR was sampled from a person aged 18-65 years who received the Ad26.COV2.S COVID-19 vaccine or a placebo. This sample comprised peripheral blood, obtained in a trial of Ad26.COV2.S vaccine versus placebo. DNA of the CDR3: TGTGCCAGCACCACGACAGGGGCCGCTGGAAACACCATATATTTT. Translated: CASTTTGAAGNTIYF.